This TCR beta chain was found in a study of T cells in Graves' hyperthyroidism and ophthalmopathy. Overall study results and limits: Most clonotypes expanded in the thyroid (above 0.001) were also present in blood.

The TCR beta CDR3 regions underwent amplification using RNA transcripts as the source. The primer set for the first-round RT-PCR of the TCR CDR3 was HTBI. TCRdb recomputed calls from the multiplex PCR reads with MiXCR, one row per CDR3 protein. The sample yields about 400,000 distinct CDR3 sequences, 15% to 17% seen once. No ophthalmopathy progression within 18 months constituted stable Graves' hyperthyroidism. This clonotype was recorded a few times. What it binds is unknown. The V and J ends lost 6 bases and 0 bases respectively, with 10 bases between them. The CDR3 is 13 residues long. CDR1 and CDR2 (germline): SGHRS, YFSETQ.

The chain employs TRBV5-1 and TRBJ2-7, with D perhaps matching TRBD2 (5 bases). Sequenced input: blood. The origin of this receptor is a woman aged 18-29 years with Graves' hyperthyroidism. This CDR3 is CASKSGSSYEQYF. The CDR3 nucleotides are TGCGCCAGCAAAAGCGGTAGCTCCTACGAGCAGTACTTC.